The 8 T cell receptor beta chains below were found in one sample sequenced in a study of T cell repertoires in cytomegalovirus infection. TCRdb used MiXCR to reprocess the reads, holding one entry per CDR3 protein. In the table there are about 300,000 distinct CDR3 sequences, 8% to 10% of which are singletons. Sequenced material: PBMCs. All receptors derive from a human donor in good health (CMV status not recorded). Some clones in this sample may be carry-over from other donors' samples.

This clonotype was seen only a few times. This chain connects TRBV27 to TRBJ1-1; TRBD1 agrees at 7 bases. This CDR3 has 15 amino acids. Germline CDR1 reads MNHEY; CDR2 reads SMNVEV (reference sequence). Trimming took 2 bases from V and 3 from J; bases not matched to a gene: 6. CDR3 in DNA: TGTGCCAGCAGTTTAGACAGGGCTGGGGACACTGAAGCTTTCTTT. Translating it yields CASSLDRAGDTEAFF.

This clonotype occurred many times. The chain combines TRBV20-1 with TRBJ2-3; D could derive from TRBD1 or TRBD2 (6 bases each). Trimming left V 0 bases short and J 4 bases short, with 17 bases between. The CDR3 extends over 16 amino acids. CDR1 is DFQATT, CDR2 SNEGSKA, per germline (reference sequence). CDR3 bases: TGCAGTGCTAGAGATTTGCGGAGGGGGGAGGCAGATACGCAGTATTTT. It encodes CSARDLRRGEADTQYF.

The rearrangement links TRBV6-5 to TRBJ2-2, with unresolved D. This CDR3 is built from 18 residues. From germline, CDR1 is MNHEY and CDR2 SVGAGI. The germline V and J ends were trimmed by 9 bases and 2 bases, with 25 bases remaining between them. The CDR3 reads CASYSRLTTVNNTGELFF. The CDR3 DNA is TGTGCCAGTTACAGTAGACTCACCACAGTGAACAACACCGGGGAGCTGTTTTTT.

This clonotype showed up many times. J is TRBJ2-2 and V is TRBV6-2 or TRBV6-3, with 15 bases matching TRBD2. CDR1 MNHEY and CDR2 SVGEGT come from the germline V gene. The CDR3 covers 16 residues. The ends lost 6 bases at V and 9 bases at J; junction bases unmatched: 8. DNA for the CDR3: TGTGCCAGCAGCCGGGGACTAGCGGGGGGTCACCGGGAGCTGTTTTTT. Protein sequence: CASSRGLAGGHRELFF.

The table lists this clonotype with many counts. V gene TRBV7-6 combines with J gene TRBJ1-5; 9 bases agree with TRBD1. The V gene end was trimmed by 4 bases and the J gene end by 4 bases; junction bases not matched to a gene: 11. This CDR3 has 17 amino acids. Germline V lookup: CDR1 SGHVS, CDR2 FNYEAQ. CDR3 protein: CASSSGQGDGGNQPQHF. The CDR3 nucleotides read TGTGCCAGCAGCTCGGGACAGGGCGACGGGGGGAATCAGCCCCAGCATTTT. Based on the CDR3 plus reference TRBV7-6 and TRBJ1-5, the full variable domain is GAGVSQSPRYKVTKRGQDVALRCDPISGHVSLYWYRQALGQGPEFLTYFNYEAQQDKSGLPNDRFSAERPEGSISTLTIQRTEQRDSAMYRCASSSGQGDGGNQPQHFGDGTRLSIL.

Ten or more counts support this clonotype. The V call is TRBV7-9, the J call TRBJ2-7; no reliable D call. CDR1 is SEHNR and CDR2 is FQNEAQ in the germline V gene (reference sequence). V was pared by 5 bases and J by 1 base, with 9 bases between. The CDR3 runs 13 residues. The CDR3 sequence is CASSQTESYEQYV. The CDR3 DNA is TGTGCCAGCAGCCAGACGGAGTCCTACGAGCAGTACGTC.

At least ten counts were recorded for this clonotype. The rearrangement joins TRBV2 to TRBJ2-2, with 8 bases identical to TRBD1. Germline CDR1 reads SNHLY; CDR2 reads FYNNEI. The CDR3 is made up of 16 amino acids. V shed 4 bases and J 4 bases; nucleotides not matched to a gene: 8. The DNA for the CDR3 is TGTGCCAGCAGTGTGAGCAGGGGGCTAGTCACCGGGGAGCTGTTTTTT. Protein product: CASSVSRGLVTGELFF.

This clonotype was observed at least ten times. The chain has TRBV6-5 and TRBJ2-1, with D unclear. The ends were cut back, 0 bases at V and 5 bases at J, with 14 bases in the middle. Germline V gene lookup returns CDR1 MNHEY and CDR2 SVGAGI. The CDR3 contains 16 residues. The CDR3 here is CASSYSFLLRDNEQFF. The CDR3 region has the DNA TGTGCCAGCAGTTACTCGTTCCTTCTACGAGACAATGAGCAGTTCTTC.